The sample holds one count of the clone carrying this TCR beta chain. These data belong to a study of brain T cells in children with intractable seizures. Per the germline V gene, CDR1 is SGHTA and CDR2 is FQGNSA. There are 18 residues in the CDR3. V was pared by 6 bases and J by 5 bases, with 19 bases of the junction left unmatched. Data came from immunoSEQ multiplex PCR; TCRdb stores just in-frame clones and leaves some out. The sample records 110,000 or so clones, approximately 94% being singletons. The specimen was peripheral blood, collected at surgery. The TCR originated in a boy in the first two years of life with hemimegalencephaly and intractable seizures. The rearrangement links TRBV7-2 to TRBJ2-7, with TRBD1 matching over 10 bases. CDR3 sequence (DNA): TGTGCCAGCAGTCAGGGCCCCGTAAACCGGGACAGGGGCCACGAGCAGTACTTC. Translating gives CASSQGPVNRDRGHEQYF. Based on the CDR3 plus reference TRBV7-2 and TRBJ2-7, the full variable domain is GAGVSQSPSNKVTEKGKDVELRCDPISGHTALYWYRQSLGQGLEFLIYFQGNSAPDKSGLPSDRFSAERTGGSVSTLTIQRTQQEDSAVYLCASSQGPVNRDRGHEQYFGPGTRLTVT.